The 27 T cell receptor beta chains below all came from one sample that was sequenced in a study of blood T cell repertoires in COVID-19. Measured with immunoSEQ multiplex PCR; TCRdb has only the in-frame clones, and not every one. Found here are a few hundred thousand clones, approximately 84% of them singletons; the top ten hold about 3%. The sample was PBMCs or T cells enriched from blood (not recorded which). These receptors were taken from a man aged 50-60 years who had recovered from COVID-19.

The chain links TRBV11-3 to TRBJ2-3; TRBD2 aligns across 12 bases. CDR3 length equals 15 residues. With V trimmed by 4 bases and J by 10 bases, 9 bases remained unmatched. Germline-derived CDR1 and CDR2 are SGHNT and YENEEA. CDR3 in DNA: TGTGCCAGCAGCTCATCTAGCGGGAGGGCGGCACCGCAGTATTTT. Translated: CASSSSSGRAAPQYF. The whole variable domain, remainder taken from reference TRBV11-3 and TRBJ2-3, is EAGVVQSPRYKIIEKKQPVAFWCNPISGHNTLYWYLQNLGQGPELLIRYENEEAVDDSQLPKDRFSAERLKGVDSTLKIQPAELGDSAVYLCASSSSSGRAAPQYFGPGTRLTVL.

The chain employs TRBV4-2 and TRBJ2-1, with a tentative D call TRBD1 (7 bases). Trimming took off 0 bases at V and 5 bases at J, with 14 bases between the two ends. The V gene's germline CDR1 is LGHNA and CDR2 YNFKEQ. CDR3 length equals 16 residues. The CDR3 sequence: CASSQDFGRGDNEQFF. In nucleotides, the CDR3 is TGTGCCAGCAGCCAAGACTTCGGCAGGGGGGACAATGAGCAGTTCTTC.

The chain carries TRBV6-2 or TRBV6-3 and TRBJ1-2; the D gene is possibly TRBD1 (6 bases). This CDR3 region has 12 residues. In germline, CDR1 is MNHEY, CDR2 SVGEGT. Between the trimmed V and J ends, which lost 6 bases and 2 bases, there was a span of 7 bases. CDR3 in DNA: TGTGCCAGCAGCCAGGGGAACTATGGCTACACCTTC. Protein sequence: CASSQGNYGYTF.

The rearrangement links TRBV10-3 to TRBJ2-3; TRBD2 matches 7 bases. The ends lost 4 bases at V and 0 bases at J; junction bases unmatched: 4. There are 15 residues in the CDR3. CDR1 and CDR2 (germline): ENHRY, SYGVKD. The CDR3 reads CAISVTSASTDTQYF. CDR3 nucleotide sequence: TGTGCCATCAGTGTAACTAGCGCAAGCACAGATACGCAGTATTTT.

The V gene is TRBV5-1, the J gene TRBJ1-1; D is undetermined. Per the germline V gene, CDR1 is SGHRS and CDR2 is YFSETQ. This CDR3 comprises 12 residues. Trimming took 4 bases from V and 1 from J, leaving 5 bases between them. CDR3 amino acids: CASSEGNTEAFF. The CDR3 DNA reads TGCGCCAGCAGCGAGGGGAACACTGAAGCTTTCTTT.

The chain couples TRBV7-3 to TRBJ2-2; 8 bases align to TRBD1. The CDR3 is made up of 15 amino acids. Germline CDR1 and CDR2: SGHTA and FQGTGA. V lost 4 bases to trimming and J lost 4 bases; unmatched junction nucleotides: 5. The CDR3 DNA is TGTGCCAGCAGCTATGGGACAGGTCTCACCGGGGAGCTGTTTTTT. Its translation is CASSYGTGLTGELFF.

This CDR3 is CASSDFGQGAYEQYF. The CDR3 DNA is TGTGCCAGCAGTGATTTCGGACAGGGAGCCTACGAGCAGTACTTC. V and J are TRBV2 and TRBJ2-7; the match to TRBD1 covers 8 bases. V shed 3 bases, J shed 2 bases, and the junction held 6 bases outside the gene matches. Germline V gives CDR1 SNHLY, CDR2 FYNNEI. This CDR3 comprises 15 residues.

This chain joins TRBV14 and TRBJ2-3, with 10 nucleotides matching TRBD2. Trimming removed 2 bases from V and 1 base from J; junction bases left unmatched: 9. Germline-derived CDR1 and CDR2 are SGHDN and FVKESK. CDR3 length equals 18 residues. CDR3 nucleotide sequence: TGTGCCAGCAGCCAATCCGGAGCGGGAGGGCCTGGCACAGATACGCAGTATTTT. This codes for CASSQSGAGGPGTDTQYF.

This chain links TRBV7-6 with TRBJ2-3; maybe TRBD1 (6 bases). The CDR3 loop spans 15 amino acids. CDR1 is SGHVS, CDR2 FNYEAQ, per germline. The V gene lost 1 base and the J gene lost 2 bases, with 10 bases spanning the gap. Written as DNA, the CDR3 is TGTGCCAGCAGCTTAGAGGGGGTAGCCACAGATACGCAGTATTTT. It is translated as CASSLEGVATDTQYF.

The V gene is TRBV6-9, the J gene TRBJ2-7; 10 nucleotides agree with TRBD1. This CDR3 is 18 amino acids long. The J segment lost 5 bases and the V segment lost 6 bases, leaving 19 bases of the junction unmatched. Germline loops: CDR1 MNHGY, CDR2 SVAAGI. CDR3 sequence: CASRSGPTGTGAPHEQYF. In DNA, the CDR3 is TGTGCCAGCAGGTCCGGCCCGACCGGGACAGGGGCCCCTCACGAGCAGTACTTC.

This rearrangement joins TRBV10-3 to TRBJ2-7, with 9 bases identical to TRBD1. The V gene end was trimmed by 4 bases and the J gene end by 7 bases; junction bases not matched to a gene: 11. From germline, CDR1 is ENHRY and CDR2 SYGVKD. This CDR3 spans 15 amino acids. In DNA, the CDR3 is TGTGCCATCAGTGGCTCCGGGACAGGGACGGGAGAGCAGTACTTC. Amino acid sequence: CAISGSGTGTGEQYF.

J is TRBJ1-2 and V is TRBV27; D may be TRBD1 (6 bases). V was pared by 0 bases and J by 6 bases, with 14 bases between. The CDR3 sequence is 15 residues long. Germline CDR1 and CDR2: MNHEY and SMNVEV (reference sequence). The CDR3: CASSLSPSGDHGYTF. CDR3 in DNA: TGTGCCAGCAGTTTATCGCCATCAGGGGACCATGGCTACACCTTC.

The gene calls are TRBV27 and TRBJ1-6, with 10 bases lining up with TRBD1. CDR1 and CDR2 (germline): MNHEY, SMNVEV (reference sequence). This CDR3 spans 17 amino acids. V lost 5 bases to trimming and J lost 8 bases; unmatched junction nucleotides: 12. The CDR3 bases are TGTGCCAGCAGTCCAAGACAGGGGGCCAGCATTGATTCACCCCTCCACTTT. Translation gives CASSPRQGASIDSPLHF.

Ten or more counts support this clone. This rearrangement joins TRBV18 to TRBJ2-7; D uncertain. V dropped 0 bases and J dropped 3 bases, with 6 bases sitting between them. Germline V lookup: CDR1 KGHSH, CDR2 LQKENI. CDR3 size: 13 residues. The CDR3 sequence is CASSPPYGYEQYF. The CDR3, as DNA: TGTGCCAGCTCACCACCGTACGGCTACGAGCAGTACTTC. Looking up the rest from reference TRBV18 and TRBJ2-7 gives the full variable domain: NAGVMQNPRHLVRRRGQEARLRCSPMKGHSHVYWYRQLPEEGLKFMVYLQKENIIDESGMPKERFSAEFPKEGPSILRIQQVVRGDSAAYFCASSPPYGYEQYFGPGTRLTVT.

V and J are TRBV7-3 and TRBJ2-3; 8 positions match TRBD1. Germline loops: CDR1 SGHTA, CDR2 FQGTGA. This CDR3 has 13 residues. V was clipped by 5 bases and J by 5 bases; unmatched bases: 3. The CDR3, as DNA: TGTGCCAGCAGCCCAACAGGGGGAGATACGCAGTATTTT. The encoded protein is CASSPTGGDTQYF.

The CDR3 DNA follows: TGCGCCAGCACCCTAAACAGGAACCAAGAGACCCAGTACTTC. This gives the protein CASTLNRNQETQYF. The chain carries TRBV23-1 and TRBJ2-5, with a tentative D call TRBD1 (5 bases). TRBV23-1 is flagged as an ORF with uncertain function. The CDR3 contains 14 residues. The V and J ends lost 7 bases and 0 bases respectively, with 12 bases between them.

The chain combines TRBV27 with TRBJ2-1; 8 bases are shared with TRBD2. This CDR3 region has 13 residues. Germline V gives CDR1 MNHEY, CDR2 SMNVEV (reference sequence). With 2 bases clipped from V and 8 bases from J, the junction kept 2 bases outside the gene matches. The CDR3 here is CASSLREGYEQFF. CDR3 nucleotide sequence: TGTGCCAGCAGTTTACGGGAGGGGTATGAGCAGTTCTTC.

This clone was seen a few times. V usage is TRBV19 and J usage is TRBJ1-2; D ambiguous. V lost 5 bases to trimming and J lost 8 bases, with 18 bases between them. Germline assignment: CDR1 LNHDA and CDR2 SQIVND (reference sequence). The CDR3 length is 14 residues. The CDR3 loop reads CASSALDTTRGYTF. The CDR3 nucleotides read TGTGCCAGTAGTGCACTTGACACGACTAGAGGCTACACCTTC.

The sample holds a few counts of this clone. This chain uses TRBV6-5 with TRBJ2-1; a possible D gene is TRBD1 (5 bases). The germline gives CDR1 MNHEY, CDR2 SVGAGI. The germline V and J ends were trimmed by 7 bases and 6 bases, with 19 bases remaining between them. The CDR3 runs to 15 residues. DNA for the CDR3: TGTGCCAGCACTACAGGACGCCGACCAACCAATGAGCAGTTCTTC. Its protein product is CASTTGRRPTNEQFF.

The table lists this clone with a count of one. This rearrangement joins TRBV7-2 to TRBJ2-1; the D gene is possibly TRBD2 (6 bases). The V and J ends lost 8 bases and 9 bases respectively, with 26 bases between them. Germline values: CDR1 SGHTA, CDR2 FQGNSA. This CDR3 has 16 residues. CDR3 nucleotide sequence: TGTGCCAGCGGAACGTGGGACTCCGCTGAAGGTCGTGAGCAGTTCTTC. Residues: CASGTWDSAEGREQFF.

Many counts were recorded for this clone. The chain combines TRBV5-4 with TRBJ1-1; possibly TRBD1 for D (5 bases). Germline V CDR1 and CDR2: SGHNT, YYREEE (reference sequence). V shed 4 bases and J shed 6 bases, with 13 bases lying between them. CDR3 size: 13 residues. CDR3 in DNA: TGTGCCAGCAGCCGGTGGGGCGGCGCTGAAGCTTTCTTT. Translation: CASSRWGGAEAFF.

The chain carries TRBV6-2 or TRBV6-3 and TRBJ2-1; 8 positions agree with TRBD2. The CDR3 runs to 16 residues. J gave up 4 bases and V 4 bases, and 9 bases lay outside the gene matches. Germline CDR1 reads MNHEY; CDR2 reads SVGEGT. The CDR3 loop is CASSSLAAGAYNEQFF. The CDR3 bases are TGTGCCAGCAGTTCACTAGCGGCGGGGGCTTACAATGAGCAGTTCTTC.

This chain joins TRBV7-9 and TRBJ2-5; D is perhaps TRBD1 (7 bases). Germline CDR1 SEHNR, CDR2 FQNEAQ (reference sequence). This CDR3 is built from 14 residues. Trimming stripped 3 bases from V and 4 bases from J, with 12 bases between. The CDR3 DNA reads TGTGCCAGCAGCTTGGAGGGGGCCGGAGAGACCCAGTACTTC. The encoded protein is CASSLEGAGETQYF.

The chain joins TRBV5-1 to TRBJ2-1, with a tentative D call TRBD2 (6 bases). In germline, CDR1 is SGHRS, CDR2 YFSETQ. The CDR3 spans 11 residues. V was pared by 7 bases and J by 6 bases, with 8 bases between. In nucleotides, the CDR3 is TGCGCCAGCGATAGCGGCAATGAGCAGTTCTTC. It translates to CASDSGNEQFF.

V usage is TRBV19 and J usage is TRBJ1-6; D not certain. The CDR3 extends over 16 amino acids. CDR1 is LNHDA and CDR2 is SQIVND in the germline V gene (reference sequence). Trimming stripped 6 bases from V and 5 bases from J, with 17 bases between. CDR3 loop: CASSRGWLRDNSPLHF. CDR3 in DNA: TGTGCCAGTAGCAGAGGGTGGTTGCGGGATAATTCACCCCTCCACTTT.

The rearrangement joins TRBV7-2 to TRBJ2-1; TRBD2 matches at 9 bases. CDR1 is SGHTA and CDR2 is FQGNSA in the germline V gene. This CDR3 has 15 amino acids. J lost 5 bases, V lost 4 bases, and 6 bases had no gene match. The DNA for the CDR3 is TGTGCCAGCAGCTCCCCCGGGACTAGCAACAATGAGCAGTTCTTC. This codes for CASSSPGTSNNEQFF.

The CDR3 region is CASEGSGNTIYF. CDR3 nucleotide sequence: TGTGCCAGCGAGGGCTCCGGAAACACCATATATTTT. V usage is TRBV11-3 and J usage is TRBJ1-3, with D unclear. In germline, CDR1 is SGHNT, CDR2 YENEEA. Trimming left V 8 bases short and J 4 bases short, with 9 bases between. This CDR3 contains 12 residues.